This TCR beta chain was sequenced in a study of shared T cell receptors in the human thymus. This CDR3 is built from 18 residues. CDR1 and CDR2 from the germline V gene are MGHRA and YSYEKL. V lost 0 bases to trimming and J lost 0 bases, with 15 bases between them. Sequencing used immunoSEQ multiplex PCR; TCRdb keeps in-frame clones, though not all of them. The table has more than 550,000 clones, more than 75% seen once. These sequences were also reported in another study, on human thymus T cells.

The material sequenced was thymocytes. The TCR originated in a boy in the first two years of life with a congenital heart defect. This chain uses TRBV4-1 with TRBJ1-5; D may be TRBD1 (5 bases). The CDR3 is CASSQEGWQGFSNQPQHF. In DNA form, the CDR3 reads TGCGCCAGCAGCCAAGAGGGGTGGCAGGGCTTTAGCAATCAGCCCCAGCATTTT.